This TCR beta chain comes out of a study of post-analysis software for immune sequencing data. Study-wide results and limits: There was significantly lower normalized Chao1 diversity in multiple sclerosis patients than in controls. Patients showed TRBV5-6, TRBV5-1 and TRBV20-1 among five TRBV segments more frequent than in controls.

The germline CDR1 and CDR2 sequences are SGHNT and YYREEE (reference sequence). V dropped 7 bases and J dropped 4; count of bases not matched to a gene: 9. The CDR3 is 15 residues long. TCR beta libraries were prepared from cDNA with unique molecular identifiers. Each CDR3 protein gets one entry after TCRdb re-called the PCR reads with MiXCR. The sample consists of a few hundred thousand distinct CDR3 sequences, 30% to 45% of them appearing once. A remark on this clonotype: Its target is not known.

The genes are TRBV5-4 and TRBJ2-3; the match to TRBD2 covers 10 bases. This receptor was identified in a girl aged 2-15 years with multiple sclerosis. The specimen was blood. The DNA for the CDR3 is TGTGCCAGCCATCGAGCGGGGGGGCACCCAGATACGCAGTATTTT. Amino acids: CASHRAGGHPDTQYF.